One and the same sample provided the 23 T cell receptor beta chains below, sequenced in a study of OX40 agonist ivuxolimab in advanced cancers. The library was produced with the immunoSEQ multiplex PCR assay. TCRdb obtained this table from immuneACCESS and retained in-frame rearrangements with V and J assigned. These tables miss some clones; where compared with another copy, unresolved V genes account for less than half of the shortfall, and the remainder is unexplained. The sample table records under 150,000 clones; 90% of these occur just once. In total, the top ten clones hold 0.9% to 1.2% of the sample. Sequences were derived from CD4+ or CD8+ T cells sorted from blood, sampled in a trial of the OX40 agonist ivuxolimab. These TCRs come from an adult with an advanced solid tumor such as melanoma, head and neck, liver or kidney cancer.

J is TRBJ2-7 and V is TRBV7-2; D is unresolved. The germline gives CDR1 SGHTA, CDR2 FQGNSA. The CDR3 length is 14 residues. The V gene lost 1 base and the J gene lost 3 bases, with 10 bases spanning the gap. The CDR3 DNA sequence: TGTGCCAGCAGCTTAGGGGGTAGGCTCTACGAGCAGTACTTC. This sequence encodes CASSLGGRLYEQYF.

The chain joins TRBV28 to TRBJ2-7; the D gene is possibly TRBD1 (5 bases). The germline CDR1 and CDR2 sequences are MDHEN and SYDVKM. This CDR3 region has 12 residues. The V end was cut by 5 bases, the J end by 4 bases, with 9 bases between. Here the CDR3 DNA reads TGTGCCAGCAGTCCCCAGGGTTACGAGCAGTACTTC. This gives the protein CASSPQGYEQYF.

The CDR3 region is CASRGGGRVQYEQYF. The CDR3 nucleotides read TGTGCCAGCAGGGGTGGCGGGAGGGTTCAGTACGAGCAGTACTTC. The chain carries TRBV7-2 and TRBJ2-7, with 9 bases that match TRBD2. CDR1 and CDR2 (germline): SGHTA, FQGNSA. The CDR3 extends over 15 amino acids. Germline trimming cut 6 bases from V and 4 bases from J; bases unmatched to any gene: 10.

The chain carries TRBV7-3 and TRBJ1-1, with 7 positions matching TRBD1. The V gene end was trimmed by 4 bases and the J gene end by 0 bases; junction bases not matched to a gene: 11. Germline CDR1 is SGHTA and CDR2 is FQGTGA. CDR3 length equals 17 residues. The CDR3 protein is CASSSAGDRLLNTEAFF. The CDR3 region has the DNA TGTGCCAGCAGCTCCGCCGGGGACAGACTATTGAACACTGAAGCTTTCTTT.

The J gene is TRBJ2-3, the V gene TRBV10-3; 15 nucleotides agree with TRBD2. J lost 2 bases, V lost 6 bases, and 9 bases had no gene match. This CDR3 is built from 18 residues. Per the germline V gene, CDR1 is ENHRY and CDR2 is SYGVKD. The CDR3 protein is CAISLVGTSGRNTDTQYF. The CDR3 DNA is TGTGCCATCAGCCTCGTTGGGACTAGCGGGAGGAACACAGATACGCAGTATTTT.

The rearrangement links TRBV10-3 to TRBJ2-3; 7 nucleotides agree with TRBD2. The CDR3 length is 22 residues. With 8 bases clipped from V and 3 bases from J, the junction kept 32 bases outside the gene matches. Germline V lookup: CDR1 ENHRY, CDR2 SYGVKD. CDR3 sequence: CAIPLVSLISELGGRVTDTQYF. The CDR3 bases are TGTGCCATCCCCCTAGTGAGTTTAATTTCGGAGTTGGGAGGGCGGGTTACAGATACGCAGTATTTT.

This rearrangement joins TRBV5-4 to TRBJ2-2; D ambiguous. This CDR3 region has 12 residues. CDR1 and CDR2 from the germline V gene are SGHNT and YYREEE (reference sequence). Trimming stripped 1 base from V and 7 bases from J, with 5 bases between. The CDR3 DNA sequence: TGTGCCAGCAGCTTGCAACACGGGGAGCTGTTTTTT. It encodes CASSLQHGELFF.

Notes on this clone: One junction end does not reproduce the germline sequence, and a read error may be involved. V is TRBV7-7 and J is TRBJ2-1; 10 positions agree with TRBD2. Germline-derived CDR1 and CDR2 are SSHAT and FNYEAQ (reference sequence). The CDR3 extends over 16 amino acids. The CDR3 DNA is TGTGCTAGCAGCCAGAGGGAGCGGGAGGGTTACAATGAGCAGTTCTTC. This codes for CASSQREREGYNEQFF.

V is TRBV9 and J is TRBJ2-7; 11 bases match TRBD2. Germline V gene lookup returns CDR1 SGDLS and CDR2 YYNGEE. This CDR3 contains 15 residues. V shed 0 bases and J 7 bases; nucleotides not matched to a gene: 6. CDR3 DNA: TGTGCCAGCAGCGTAGGACTAGCGGGATCGGGGGAGCAGTACTTC. This encodes CASSVGLAGSGEQYF.

V and J are TRBV28 and TRBJ1-2; D not resolved. Per the germline V gene, CDR1 is MDHEN and CDR2 is SYDVKM. The CDR3 totals 15 residues. Trimming took 5 bases from V and 4 from J, leaving 17 bases between them. CDR3 residues: CASSPLGWVGYGYTF. In DNA, the CDR3 is TGTGCCAGCAGTCCCCTTGGGTGGGTTGGCTATGGCTACACCTTC.

This clone was seen once. This chain links TRBV7-8 with TRBJ2-1, with D possibly TRBD2 on 6 matching bases. The CDR3 is made up of 12 amino acids. Trimming took off 4 bases at V and 8 bases at J, with 9 bases between the two ends. Per the germline V gene, CDR1 is SGHVS and CDR2 is FQNEAQ. CDR3 in DNA: TGTGCCAGCAGCTCCACTAGCTATGAGCAGTTCTTC. This gives the protein CASSSTSYEQFF.

The rearrangement links TRBV7-2 to TRBJ2-5, with a tentative D call TRBD1 (6 bases). This CDR3 is 14 amino acids long. Germline V lookup: CDR1 SGHTA, CDR2 FQGNSA. Trimming stripped 5 bases from V and 2 bases from J, with 12 bases between. CDR3 sequence: CASSPVQGQETQYF. The CDR3 DNA is TGTGCCAGCAGCCCCGTCCAGGGGCAAGAGACCCAGTACTTC.

The V and J genes are TRBV11-3 and TRBJ2-1; D is uncertain. The CDR3 extends over 13 amino acids. Trimming removed 0 bases at V and 8 bases at J, with 8 bases between. Germline V gene data show CDR1 as SGHNT and CDR2 as YENEEA. CDR3 sequence: CASSLDRRYEQFF. The CDR3, as DNA: TGTGCCAGCAGCTTAGATCGTCGTTATGAGCAGTTCTTC.

The genes are TRBV2 and TRBJ2-7; 9 bases align to TRBD2. With 4 bases clipped from V and 6 bases from J, the junction kept 10 bases outside the gene matches. This CDR3 spans 15 amino acids. Germline CDR1 is SNHLY and CDR2 is FYNNEI. The CDR3 spells CASSVSSGKKGEQYF. In nucleotides, the CDR3 is TGTGCCAGCAGTGTTTCTAGCGGGAAAAAGGGCGAGCAGTACTTC.

This clone was detected only once. This rearrangement joins TRBV4-3 to TRBJ2-1; 7 positions match TRBD2. The V segment lost 3 bases and the J segment 10 bases; nucleotides outside the gene matches: 12. This CDR3 has 15 residues. CDR1 and CDR2 (germline): LGHNA, YSLEER. Written as DNA, the CDR3 is TGCGCCAGCAGCCACGCGCCAGAAGCGGGACGGGAGCAGTTCTTC. Protein sequence: CASSHAPEAGREQFF.

The J gene is TRBJ1-5, the V gene TRBV19, with TRBD1 matching 10 bases. The germline gives CDR1 LNHDA, CDR2 SQIVND (reference sequence). V shed 6 bases and J 2 bases; nucleotides not matched to a gene: 13. The CDR3 length is 18 residues. The CDR3 DNA is TGTGCCAGTAGAGCTACGGGACAGGGGTTTGTAGGCAATCAGCCCCAGCATTTT. Translation: CASRATGQGFVGNQPQHF.

This clone was seen once. The V gene is TRBV25-1, the J gene TRBJ2-6, with 9 bases that match TRBD1. The germline V gene has CDR1 MGHDK and CDR2 SYGVNS. J was trimmed by 2 bases and V by 1 base; bases with no gene match: 3. The CDR3 extends over 17 amino acids. CDR3 DNA: TGTGCCAGCAGTGAATCCACAGGGGGCGCTGGGGCCAACGTCCTGACTTTC. As protein: CASSESTGGAGANVLTF.

The rearrangement links TRBV28 to TRBJ1-1, with no clear D. Germline CDR1 and CDR2: MDHEN and SYDVKM. This CDR3 is built from 13 residues. Trimming took 9 bases from V and 5 from J, leaving 16 bases between them. CDR3 sequence reads: CASDSPQRTEAFF. Here the CDR3 DNA reads TGTGCCAGTGATTCGCCGCAGAGGACTGAAGCTTTCTTT.

This chain joins TRBV28 and TRBJ2-5; D is ambiguous. CDR3 length equals 14 residues. V was pared by 3 bases and J by 1 base, with 9 bases between. The V gene's germline CDR1 is MDHEN and CDR2 SYDVKM. For the CDR3, the DNA is TGTGCCAGCAGTTTCTCCCAGGCCCAAGAGACCCAGTACTTC. Protein product: CASSFSQAQETQYF.

The chain couples TRBV11-3 to TRBJ2-1; TRBD2 matches 11 bases. Per the germline V gene, CDR1 is SGHNT and CDR2 is YENEEA. The junction had 10 bases not matched to a gene; V was cut back by 3 bases and J by 6 bases. The CDR3 has 17 amino acids. The CDR3 nucleotides read TGTGCCAGCAGCTTCTCGTTAGCGGGAGGGCGTCGCAATGAGCAGTTCTTC. This translates into CASSFSLAGGRRNEQFF.

The rearrangement joins TRBV23-1 to TRBJ2-5, with D possibly being TRBD2 (6 bases). TRBV23-1 is given ORF status, its function remaining uncertain. The CDR3 sequence is 12 residues long. The V gene lost 8 bases and the J gene lost 5 bases, with 12 bases spanning the gap. As DNA, the CDR3 is TGCGCCAGCGGAGGGCCGCGGGAGACCCAGTACTTC. This gives the protein CASGGPRETQYF.

There are a few counts of this clone. V gene TRBV7-6 combines with J gene TRBJ1-5, with TRBD1 as a possible D gene (6 bases). The CDR3 spans 14 residues. The ends were cut back, 2 bases at V and 7 bases at J, with 12 bases in the middle. In germline, CDR1 is SGHVS, CDR2 FNYEAQ. The CDR3 here is CASSLSQGLQPQHF. DNA for the CDR3: TGTGCCAGCAGCTTATCGCAGGGGTTGCAGCCCCAGCATTTT.

V gene TRBV6-5 combines with J gene TRBJ2-6; no definite D call. Germline CDR1 MNHEY, CDR2 SVGAGI. The CDR3 sequence is 16 residues long. V lost 2 bases to trimming and J lost 1 base, with 9 bases between them. CDR3 protein: CASSYTPSSGANVLTF. The CDR3 DNA reads as TGTGCCAGCAGTTACACCCCTAGTTCTGGGGCCAACGTCCTGACTTTC.